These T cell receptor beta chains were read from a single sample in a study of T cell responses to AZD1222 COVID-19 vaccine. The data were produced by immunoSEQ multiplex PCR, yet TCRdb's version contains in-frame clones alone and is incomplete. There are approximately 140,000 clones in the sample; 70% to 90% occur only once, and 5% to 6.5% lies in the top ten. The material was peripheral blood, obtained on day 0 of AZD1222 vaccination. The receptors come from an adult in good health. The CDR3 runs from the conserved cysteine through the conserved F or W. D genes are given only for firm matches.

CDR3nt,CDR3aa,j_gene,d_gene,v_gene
TGTGCCAGTAGTATTTCTCGTGGACAGGGTGGCACAGATACGCAGTATTTT,CASSISRGQGGTDTQYF,TRBJ2-3,TRBD1,TRBV19
TGTGCCAGCAGTGAATCCAGAACAGGGTTCGGTTCACCCCTCCACTTT,CASSESRTGFGSPLHF,TRBJ1-6,.,TRBV25-1
TGCGCCAGCAGCTTGTCGGCCCGCTACACCGGGGAGCTGTTTTTT,CASSLSARYTGELFF,TRBJ2-2,.,TRBV5-1
TGCAGCGTTGAAGATCCGGACAGGGCCTCCTACGAGCAGTACTTC,CSVEDPDRASYEQYF,TRBJ2-7,TRBD1,TRBV29-1
TGTGCCAGCAGCGTAGTTGGAGGGGAAACGATGGACACTGAAGCTTTCTTT,CASSVVGGETMDTEAFF,TRBJ1-1,.,TRBV9
TGTGCCACCAGCAGGTGGACAGTCAATCAGCCCCAGCATTTT,CATSRWTVNQPQHF,TRBJ1-5,.,TRBV15
TGTGCCAGCAGTTTCTCGGCCGGCAGGGTGATGAACACTGAAGCTTTCTTT,CASSFSAGRVMNTEAFF,TRBJ1-1,.,TRBV6-2/TRBV6-3
TGTGCCAGCCGCGGGACAGTTCTGTACAATGAGCAGTTCTTC,CASRGTVLYNEQFF,TRBJ2-1,.,TRBV6-5
TGTGCCACCAGCAGAGTAGGGGGGAACTATGGCTACACCTTC,CATSRVGGNYGYTF,TRBJ1-2,.,TRBV15
TGTGCCAGCAGCCAGAGGGCTCGGGGCGATACGCAGTATTTT,CASSQRARGDTQYF,TRBJ2-3,.,TRBV14